The 21 T cell receptor beta chains presented below share a single source sample, sequenced in a study of blood T cell repertoires in COVID-19. Some clones are missing from TCRdb's copy, which holds only in-frame ones; the method was immunoSEQ multiplex PCR. The table has about 150,000 clones, approximately 80% seen once; the top ten hold roughly 2.3%. Sequences were obtained from peripheral blood. Every receptor here comes from a man in his 70s with acute or convalescent COVID-19.

This rearrangement joins TRBV19 to TRBJ2-2; D uncertain. The CDR3 loop spans 13 amino acids. Trimming took off 4 bases at V and 5 bases at J, with 8 bases between the two ends. Germline-derived CDR1 and CDR2 are LNHDA and SQIVND (reference sequence). The CDR3 coding sequence is TGTGCCAGTAGTACCGCCCGGACCGGGGAGCTGTTTTTT. As protein: CASSTARTGELFF. The full variable domain, completed using reference TRBV19 and TRBJ2-2, is DGGITQSPKYLFRKEGQNVTLSCEQNLNHDAMYWYRQDPGQGLRLIYYSQIVNDFQKGDIAEGYSVSREKKESFPLTVTSAQKNPTAFYLCASSTARTGELFFGEGSRLTVL.

The CDR3 sequence: CASGRRGSDTDTQYF. The CDR3 DNA sequence: TGTGCTAGTGGTCGCAGGGGATCAGACACAGATACGCAGTATTTT. The chain joins TRBV12-5 to TRBJ2-3, with D perhaps matching TRBD1 (6 bases). Germline V lookup: CDR1 LGHNT, CDR2 FRNRAP. This CDR3 comprises 15 residues. V was pared by 5 bases and J by 2 bases, with 14 bases between.

V gene TRBV6-5 combines with J gene TRBJ1-2, with no clear D. The CDR3 spans 13 residues. Germline CDR1 and CDR2: MNHEY and SVGAGI. V lost 7 bases, J lost 0 bases, and 9 bases lay in between. Written as DNA, the CDR3 is TGTGCCAGCATAGGAGTAGCTAACTATGGCTACACCTTC. Encoded protein: CASIGVANYGYTF.

This rearrangement joins TRBV27 to TRBJ2-2, with 9 bases aligning to TRBD1. V shed 7 bases, J shed 4 bases, and the junction held 7 bases outside the gene matches. The CDR3 length is 15 residues. The germline V gene has CDR1 MNHEY and CDR2 SMNVEV (reference sequence). The CDR3 sequence is CASKDRGVGTGELFF. CDR3 DNA sequence: TGTGCCAGCAAGGACAGGGGCGTAGGCACCGGGGAGCTGTTTTTT.

The V and J genes are TRBV7-3 and TRBJ2-2, with D unresolved. V dropped 1 base and J dropped 1 base, with 4 bases sitting between them. Germline CDR1 is SGHTA and CDR2 is FQGTGA. The CDR3 contains 14 residues. CDR3 region: CASSLNRNTGELFF. CDR3 sequence (DNA): TGTGCCAGCAGCTTAAACAGGAACACCGGGGAGCTGTTTTTT. Drawing the rest from reference TRBV7-3 and TRBJ2-2, the complete variable domain is GAGVSQTPSNKVTEKGKYVELRCDPISGHTALYWYRQSLGQGPEFLIYFQGTGAADDSGLPNDRFFAVRPEGSVSTLKIQRTERGDSAVYLCASSLNRNTGELFFGEGSRLTVL.

The chain uses TRBV18 and TRBJ2-1, with unresolved D. Germline CDR1 reads KGHSH; CDR2 reads LQKENI. The CDR3 totals 12 residues. V was clipped by 2 bases and J by 5 bases, with 4 bases between them. The CDR3 bases are TGTGCCAGCTCACCAGCGGACAATGAGCAGTTCTTC. This gives the protein CASSPADNEQFF. The full variable domain, rest sourced from reference TRBV18 and TRBJ2-1, is NAGVMQNPRHLVRRRGQEARLRCSPMKGHSHVYWYRQLPEEGLKFMVYLQKENIIDESGMPKERFSAEFPKEGPSILRIQQVVRGDSAAYFCASSPADNEQFFGPGTRLTVL.

This sequence joins TRBV19 and TRBJ1-5; 9 bases align to TRBD1. The CDR3 sequence is 16 residues long. CDR1 and CDR2 (germline): LNHDA, SQIVND (reference sequence). V gave up 4 bases and J gave up 4 bases; unmatched junction bases: 8. CDR3 nucleotide sequence: TGTGCCAGTAGTAGGGGACAGGGTCTGTCGAATCAGCCCCAGCATTTT. Translation: CASSRGQGLSNQPQHF.

The chain has TRBV9 and TRBJ1-6; no reliable D call. Germline loops: CDR1 SGDLS, CDR2 YYNGEE. V shed 0 bases and J shed 7 bases, with 11 bases lying between them. The CDR3 runs to 15 residues. CDR3 loop: CASSVGGRGNSPLHF. The CDR3 DNA reads as TGTGCCAGCAGCGTAGGAGGGCGAGGAAATTCACCCCTCCACTTT.

This chain links TRBV3-1 (or the pseudogene TRBV3-2) with TRBJ1-5; 11 bases are a match to TRBD1. CDR1 is LGHDT and CDR2 is YNNKEL in the germline V gene (reference sequence). The V segment lost 4 bases and the J segment 6 bases; nucleotides outside the gene matches: 2. The CDR3 spans 14 residues. In DNA, the CDR3 is TGTGCCAGCAGCCTAGGACAGGGGGCTCAGCCCCAGCATTTT. This codes for CASSLGQGAQPQHF.

V and J are TRBV27 and TRBJ2-3; a weak D match, TRBD2 (5 bases). Per germline, CDR1 MNHEY and CDR2 SMNVEV (reference sequence). The CDR3 is 16 residues long. The V end lost 10 bases, the J end lost 2 bases, and 22 bases lay between the germline ends. CDR3 DNA sequence: TGTGCCACCAGGAGCGACTACTCATCGAACACAGATACGCAGTATTTT. This codes for CATRSDYSSNTDTQYF.

The chain is built from TRBV6-7 and TRBJ2-7; 9 bases map to TRBD1. TRBV6-7 qualifies as an ORF whose function is uncertain. This CDR3 is built from 14 residues. Germline trimming cut 7 bases from V and 2 bases from J; bases unmatched to any gene: 6. CDR3 in amino acids: CASTQGAITYEQYF. The CDR3 DNA is TGTGCCAGCACACAGGGGGCTATCACCTACGAGCAGTACTTC.

Points on this clone: This specimen includes other DNA sequences encoding the same CDR3. The chain has TRBV19 and TRBJ2-3; 15 bases agree with TRBD2. V lost 5 bases and J lost 0; bases outside the gene matches: 6. This CDR3 region has 18 residues. Germline loops: CDR1 LNHDA, CDR2 SQIVND (reference sequence). As DNA, the CDR3 is TGTGCCAGTAGTGGGACTAGCGGGGGGCACCCTAGCACAGATACGCAGTATTTT. This sequence encodes CASSGTSGGHPSTDTQYF.

In this sample, this clone turned up a few times. The chain joins TRBV5-1 to TRBJ2-7; 7 bases are shared with TRBD2. The CDR3 spans 15 residues. Germline CDR1 SGHRS, CDR2 YFSETQ. J was trimmed by 1 base and V by 7 bases; bases with no gene match: 11. The CDR3 DNA is TGCGCCAGCCATCGGGGGGAGGGAGGGTCCTACGAGCAGTACTTC. Amino acid sequence: CASHRGEGGSYEQYF.

The J gene is TRBJ2-3, the V gene TRBV10-3; perhaps TRBD2 as D (6 bases). Looked up from germline, CDR1 is ENHRY and CDR2 is SYGVKD. The CDR3 has 14 residues. The ends were cut back, 3 bases at V and 0 bases at J, with 7 bases in the middle. CDR3 nucleotides: TGTGCCATCAGTGATGGGACTAGCACAGATACGCAGTATTTT. Translation gives CAISDGTSTDTQYF.

The chain joins TRBV14 to TRBJ2-7; 10 positions agree with TRBD2. Germline CDR1 reads SGHDN; CDR2 reads FVKESK. V dropped 4 bases and J dropped 4; count of bases not matched to a gene: 4. CDR3 size: 14 residues. The CDR3 is CASSLTSGSYEQYF. The DNA for the CDR3 is TGTGCCAGCAGCCTGACTAGCGGGTCGTACGAGCAGTACTTC.

In this sample, this clone turned up a few times. The gene calls are TRBV28 and TRBJ1-1; possibly TRBD1 for D (6 bases). This CDR3 comprises 14 residues. Per the germline V gene, CDR1 is MDHEN and CDR2 is SYDVKM. V lost 5 bases and J 4 bases, leaving 14 bases between the germline ends. DNA of the CDR3: TGTGCCAGCAGTCCACAGGGTGGGGGCACTGAAGCTTTCTTT. Its translation: CASSPQGGGTEAFF.

The chain combines TRBV5-3 with TRBJ2-5; 11 positions match TRBD1. TRBV5-3 belongs to the ORF category, with a function that is uncertain. V trimming: 4 bases; J trimming: 5 bases; junction bases outside the gene matches: 16. The CDR3 contains 18 residues. CDR3 DNA sequence: TGTGCCAGAAGCCTATTCCATAACGTGGACAGGGGGCGGGAGACCCAGTACTTC. Protein sequence: CARSLFHNVDRGRETQYF.

This chain links TRBV6-5 with TRBJ2-1; 11 bases fit TRBD2. From germline, CDR1 is MNHEY and CDR2 SVGAGI. This CDR3 has 15 residues. V dropped 7 bases and J dropped 15; count of bases not matched to a gene: 17. The CDR3 coding sequence is TGTGCCAGCAAACGAGATAGCGGGGGGGAATTCTTGGCGTTCTTC. Translating it yields CASKRDSGGEFLAFF.

The chain links TRBV28 to TRBJ2-3; TRBD1 matches at 7 bases. The germline V gene encodes CDR1 MDHEN and CDR2 SYDVKM. This CDR3 is 14 amino acids long. Losses at the gene ends were 6 bases for V and 6 bases for J; bases not matched to a gene: 9. This CDR3 reads CASRTQGPVDTQYF. The DNA of the CDR3 is TGTGCCAGCAGGACACAGGGGCCGGTTGATACGCAGTATTTT.

The chain is built from TRBV24-1 and TRBJ2-1; TRBD1 matches 10 bases. Unmatched junction bases numbered 7, after V lost 4 bases and J lost 5 bases. This CDR3 spans 16 amino acids. Germline assignment: CDR1 KGHDR and CDR2 SFDVKD. The CDR3 reads CATSDSGQGVHNEQFF. CDR3 bases: TGTGCCACCAGTGACTCCGGACAGGGGGTCCACAATGAGCAGTTCTTC.

The V call is TRBV7-2, the J call TRBJ1-2; no clear D. The CDR3 length is 15 residues. Germline V gene sequence: CDR1 SGHTA, CDR2 FQGNSA. V shed 8 bases and J shed 8 bases, with 24 bases lying between them. CDR3 in amino acids: CASQTSPGRSGGYTF. In DNA, the CDR3 is TGTGCCAGCCAAACTTCCCCGGGGAGGTCTGGGGGCTACACCTTC.